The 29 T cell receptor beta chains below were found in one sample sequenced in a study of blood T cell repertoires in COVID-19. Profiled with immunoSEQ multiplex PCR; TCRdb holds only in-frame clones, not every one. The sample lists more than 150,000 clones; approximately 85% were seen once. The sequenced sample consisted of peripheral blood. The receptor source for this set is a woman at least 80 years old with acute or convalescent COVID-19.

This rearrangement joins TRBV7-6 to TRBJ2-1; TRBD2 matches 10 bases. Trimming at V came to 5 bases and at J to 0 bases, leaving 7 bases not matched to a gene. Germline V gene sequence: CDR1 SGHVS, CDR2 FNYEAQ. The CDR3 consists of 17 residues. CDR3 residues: CASSARTSGGSYNEQFF. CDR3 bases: TGTGCCAGCAGCGCCCGGACTAGCGGAGGCTCCTACAATGAGCAGTTCTTC.

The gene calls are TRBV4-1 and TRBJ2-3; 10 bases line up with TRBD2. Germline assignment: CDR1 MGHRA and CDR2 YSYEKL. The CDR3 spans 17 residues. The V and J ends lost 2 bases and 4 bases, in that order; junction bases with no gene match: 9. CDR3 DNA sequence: TGCGCCAGCAGCCAATCTGCGACCCTAGCGGGAGCAGATACGCAGTATTTT. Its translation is CASSQSATLAGADTQYF.

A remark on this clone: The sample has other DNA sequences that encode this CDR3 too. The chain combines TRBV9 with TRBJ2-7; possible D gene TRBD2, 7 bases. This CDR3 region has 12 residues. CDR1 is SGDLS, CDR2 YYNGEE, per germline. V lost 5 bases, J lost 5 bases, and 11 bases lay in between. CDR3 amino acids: CASSGGGDEQYF. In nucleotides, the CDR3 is TGTGCCAGCAGTGGGGGGGGCGACGAGCAGTACTTC.

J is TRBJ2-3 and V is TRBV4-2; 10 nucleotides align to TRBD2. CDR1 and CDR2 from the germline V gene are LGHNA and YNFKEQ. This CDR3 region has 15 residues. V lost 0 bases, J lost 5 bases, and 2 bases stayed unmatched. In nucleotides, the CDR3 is TGTGCCAGCAGCCAAGAAGCGGGAGGGCAAGATACGCAGTATTTT. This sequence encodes CASSQEAGGQDTQYF.

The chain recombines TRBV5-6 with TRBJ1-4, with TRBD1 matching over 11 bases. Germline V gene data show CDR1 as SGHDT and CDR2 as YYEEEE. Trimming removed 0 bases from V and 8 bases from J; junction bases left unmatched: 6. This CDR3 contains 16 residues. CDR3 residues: CASSLVSGQGVEKLFF. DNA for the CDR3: TGTGCCAGCAGCTTGGTTTCGGGACAGGGGGTGGAAAAACTGTTTTTT.

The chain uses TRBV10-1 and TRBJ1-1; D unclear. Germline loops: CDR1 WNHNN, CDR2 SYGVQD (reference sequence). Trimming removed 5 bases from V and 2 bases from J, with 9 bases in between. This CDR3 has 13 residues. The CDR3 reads CASSFPGNTEAFF. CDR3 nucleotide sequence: TGCGCCAGCAGTTTCCCAGGAAACACTGAAGCTTTCTTT.

This CDR3 is CASSLATDSYEQYF. DNA for the CDR3: TGTGCCAGCAGTTTGGCCACAGACTCCTACGAGCAGTACTTC. This chain uses TRBV27 with TRBJ2-7; D gene uncertain. The CDR3 contains 14 residues. Trimming pared 3 bases from V and 0 bases from J, leaving 9 bases between. Germline values: CDR1 MNHEY, CDR2 SMNVEV (reference sequence).

CDR3 residues: CASSSRTGAVYGYTF. DNA for the CDR3: TGTGCCAGCAGCTCAAGGACAGGGGCCGTCTATGGCTACACCTTC. The chain employs TRBV6-6 and TRBJ1-2, with TRBD1 matching 9 bases. This CDR3 has 15 amino acids. The germline V gene has CDR1 MNHNY and CDR2 SVGAGI (reference sequence). V trimming: 6 bases; J trimming: 4 bases; junction bases outside the gene matches: 9.

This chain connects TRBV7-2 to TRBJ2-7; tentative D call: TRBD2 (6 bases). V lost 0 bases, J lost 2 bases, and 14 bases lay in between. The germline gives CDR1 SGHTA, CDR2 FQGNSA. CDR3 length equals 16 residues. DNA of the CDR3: TGTGCCAGCAGCTTAGCGCGGGCTAGCGATCCCTACGAGCAGTACTTC. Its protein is CASSLARASDPYEQYF.

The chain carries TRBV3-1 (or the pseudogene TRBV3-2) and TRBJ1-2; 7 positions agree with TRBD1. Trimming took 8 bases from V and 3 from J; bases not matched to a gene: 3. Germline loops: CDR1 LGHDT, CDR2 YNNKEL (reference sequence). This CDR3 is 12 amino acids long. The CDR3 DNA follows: TGTGCCAGCGGCACAGGGGACTATGGCTACACCTTC. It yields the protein CASGTGDYGYTF.

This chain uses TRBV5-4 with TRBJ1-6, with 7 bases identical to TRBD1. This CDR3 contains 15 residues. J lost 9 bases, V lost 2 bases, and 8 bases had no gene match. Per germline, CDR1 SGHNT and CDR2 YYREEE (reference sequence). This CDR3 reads CASSFDSGGRSPLHF. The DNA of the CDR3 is TGTGCCAGCAGCTTCGACTCAGGGGGTCGTTCACCCCTCCACTTT.

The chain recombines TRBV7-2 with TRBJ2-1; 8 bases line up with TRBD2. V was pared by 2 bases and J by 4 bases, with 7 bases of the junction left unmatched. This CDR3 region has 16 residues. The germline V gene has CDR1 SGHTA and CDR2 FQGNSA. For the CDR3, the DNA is TGTGCCAGCAGCTTAAGGCTCGGGGGGGCTTACAATGAGCAGTTCTTC. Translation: CASSLRLGGAYNEQFF.

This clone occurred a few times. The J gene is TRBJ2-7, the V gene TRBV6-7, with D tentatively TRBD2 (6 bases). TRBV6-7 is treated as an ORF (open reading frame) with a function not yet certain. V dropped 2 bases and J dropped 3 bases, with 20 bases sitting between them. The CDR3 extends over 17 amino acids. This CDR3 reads CASSYPIGGSRDYEQYF. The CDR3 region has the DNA TGTGCCAGCAGTTACCCTATTGGGGGGTCCAGGGACTACGAGCAGTACTTC.

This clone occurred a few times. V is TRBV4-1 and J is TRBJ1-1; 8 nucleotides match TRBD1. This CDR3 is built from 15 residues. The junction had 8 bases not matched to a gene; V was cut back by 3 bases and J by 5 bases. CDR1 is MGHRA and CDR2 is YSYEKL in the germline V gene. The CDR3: CASSHDTGGGTEAFF. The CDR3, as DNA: TGCGCCAGCAGCCATGATACAGGGGGAGGTACTGAAGCTTTCTTT.

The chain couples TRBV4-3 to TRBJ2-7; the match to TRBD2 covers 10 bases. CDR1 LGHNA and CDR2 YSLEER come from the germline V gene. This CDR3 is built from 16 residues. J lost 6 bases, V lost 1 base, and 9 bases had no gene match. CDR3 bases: TGCGCCAGCAGCCAAGGCGAGCGGGGGGGATCAGGCGAGCAGTACTTC. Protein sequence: CASSQGERGGSGEQYF.

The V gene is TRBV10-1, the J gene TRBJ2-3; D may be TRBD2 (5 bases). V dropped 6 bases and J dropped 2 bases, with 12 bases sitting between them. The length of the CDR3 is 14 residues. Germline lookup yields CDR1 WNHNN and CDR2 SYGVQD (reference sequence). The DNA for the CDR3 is TGCGCCAGCAGACGGGGTCCTCCCACAGATACGCAGTATTTT. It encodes CASRRGPPTDTQYF.

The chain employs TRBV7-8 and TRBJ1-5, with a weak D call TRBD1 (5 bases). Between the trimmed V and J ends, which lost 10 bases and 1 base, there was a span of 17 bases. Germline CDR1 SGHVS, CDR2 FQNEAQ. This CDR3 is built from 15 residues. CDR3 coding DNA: TGTGCCACCTCGCGAGCAGGGAGGAGCAATCAGCCCCAGCATTTT. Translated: CATSRAGRSNQPQHF.

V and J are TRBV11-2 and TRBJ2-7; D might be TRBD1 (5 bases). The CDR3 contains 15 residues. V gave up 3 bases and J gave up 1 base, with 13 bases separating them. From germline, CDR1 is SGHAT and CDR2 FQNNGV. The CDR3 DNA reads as TGTGCCAGCAGCTTGATGCAAGGGGTGTCCTACGAGCAGTACTTC. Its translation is CASSLMQGVSYEQYF.

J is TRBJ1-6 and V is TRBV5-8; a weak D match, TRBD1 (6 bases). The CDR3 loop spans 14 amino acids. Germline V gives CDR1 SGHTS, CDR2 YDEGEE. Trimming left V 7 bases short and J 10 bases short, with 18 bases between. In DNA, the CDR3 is TGTGCCAGCTGGAACCGGGACACCGGATCACCCCTCCACTTT. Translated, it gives CASWNRDTGSPLHF.

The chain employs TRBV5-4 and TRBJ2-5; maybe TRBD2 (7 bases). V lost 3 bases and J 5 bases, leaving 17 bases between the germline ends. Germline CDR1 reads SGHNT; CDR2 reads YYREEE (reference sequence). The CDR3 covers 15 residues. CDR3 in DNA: TGTGCCAGCAGCTCCGACTCAAAGGGGGGGGAGACCCAGTACTTC. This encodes CASSSDSKGGETQYF.

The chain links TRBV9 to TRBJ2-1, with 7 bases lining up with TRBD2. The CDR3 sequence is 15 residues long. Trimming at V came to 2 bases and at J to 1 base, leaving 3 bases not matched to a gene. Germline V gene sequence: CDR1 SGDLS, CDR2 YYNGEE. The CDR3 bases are TGTGCCAGCAGCGTGACGGGACTATCCTACAATGAGCAGTTCTTC. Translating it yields CASSVTGLSYNEQFF.

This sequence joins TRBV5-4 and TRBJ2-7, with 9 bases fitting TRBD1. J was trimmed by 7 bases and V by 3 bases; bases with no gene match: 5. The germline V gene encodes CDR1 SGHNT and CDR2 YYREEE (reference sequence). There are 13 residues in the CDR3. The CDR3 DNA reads TGTGCCAGCAGCTGGGACAGGGTAGGGGAGCAGTACTTC. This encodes CASSWDRVGEQYF.

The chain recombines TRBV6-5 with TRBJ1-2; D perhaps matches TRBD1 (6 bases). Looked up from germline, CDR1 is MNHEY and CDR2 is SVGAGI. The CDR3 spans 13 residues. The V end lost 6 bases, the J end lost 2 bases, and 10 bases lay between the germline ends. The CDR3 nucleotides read TGTGCCAGCAGCCTAGGACAGAACTATGGCTACACCTTC. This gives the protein CASSLGQNYGYTF.

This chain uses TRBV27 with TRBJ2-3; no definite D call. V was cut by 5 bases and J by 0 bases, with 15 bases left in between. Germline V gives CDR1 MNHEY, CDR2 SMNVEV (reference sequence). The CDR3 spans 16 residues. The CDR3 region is CASSPYSTSSTDTQYF. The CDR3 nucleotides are TGTGCCAGCAGTCCCTACAGTACCTCTAGCACAGATACGCAGTATTTT.

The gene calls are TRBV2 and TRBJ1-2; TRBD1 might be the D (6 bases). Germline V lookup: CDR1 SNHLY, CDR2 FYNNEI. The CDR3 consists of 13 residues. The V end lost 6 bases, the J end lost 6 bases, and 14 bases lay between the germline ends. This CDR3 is CASRRGGGDGYTF. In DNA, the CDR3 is TGTGCCAGCAGGAGGGGGGGAGGCGATGGCTACACCTTC.

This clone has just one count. The CDR3 region is CASSYRKEGNIQYF. CDR3 coding DNA: TGTGCCAGCAGTTACCGCAAAGAGGGAAACATTCAGTACTTC. The V gene is TRBV6-5, the J gene TRBJ2-4, with a weak D call TRBD2 (5 bases). The CDR3 totals 14 residues. Germline CDR1 is MNHEY and CDR2 is SVGAGI. Trimming removed 2 bases from V and 6 bases from J, with 11 bases in between.

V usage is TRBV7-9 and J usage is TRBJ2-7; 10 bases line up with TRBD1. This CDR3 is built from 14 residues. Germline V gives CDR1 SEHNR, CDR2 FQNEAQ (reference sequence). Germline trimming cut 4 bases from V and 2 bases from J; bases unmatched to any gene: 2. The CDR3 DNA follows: TGTGCCAGCAGCTCGACAGGGGGCACCTACGAGCAGTACTTC. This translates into CASSSTGGTYEQYF.

In nucleotides, the CDR3 is TGTGCCAGCAGCTTAGTCGTTTCGAGTCTCACTGAAGCTTTCTTT. Translation gives CASSLVVSSLTEAFF. The chain carries TRBV7-9 and TRBJ1-1; D remains ambiguous. V lost 1 base, J lost 4 bases, and 13 bases lay in between. Germline CDR1 and CDR2: SEHNR and FQNEAQ (reference sequence). This CDR3 contains 15 residues.

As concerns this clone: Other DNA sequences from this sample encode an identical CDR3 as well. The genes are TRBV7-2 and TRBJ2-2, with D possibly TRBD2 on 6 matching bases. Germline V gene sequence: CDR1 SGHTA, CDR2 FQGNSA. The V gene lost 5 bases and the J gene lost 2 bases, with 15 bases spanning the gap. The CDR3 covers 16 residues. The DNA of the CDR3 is TGTGCCAGCAGCCCCCGGGGTAGCGGAAACACCGGGGAGCTGTTTTTT. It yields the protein CASSPRGSGNTGELFF.